These 3 T cell receptor beta chains were all obtained from the same sample, sequenced in a study of CD8+ T cells in alopecia areata. The authors extracted RNA and reverse transcribed it into cDNA as the sequencing template. TCRdb keeps only in-frame clones here, not all; method: immunoSEQ multiplex PCR. The data show around 110,000 clones, none appearing only once, with 15% to 20% held by the ten largest. Input material: lesional skin. These receptors were obtained from a C3H/HeJ mouse with alopecia areata. The strain's MHC haplotype is H2-k.

On this clone: Gene names follow the mouse nomenclature. Coverage ceases 4 residues before the CDR3 finishes, and the germline J gene fills in the end. Other DNA sequences in the same sample also yield this CDR3. The chain is built from TRBV13-1 and TRBJ2-1, with 8 bases fitting TRBD2. Germline V lookup: CDR1 NSHNY, CDR2 SYGAGN. The CDR3 covers 13 residues. The V and J ends lost 8 bases and 1 base, in that order; junction bases with no gene match: 2. The part of the CDR3 DNA that was read is TGTGCCAGTTGGGGGGGGAACTATGCT. This gives the protein CASWGGNYA. The entire CDR3 protein reads CASWGGNYAEQFF.

Concerning this clone: Germline and genes here are mouse. The CDR3 end is not reached by the read, which stops 4 residues before it; the germline J gene fills it in. J is TRBJ2-1 and V is TRBV13-3; 10 bases map to TRBD2. Germline CDR1 is NNHDY and CDR2 is SYVADS. After removal of 0 bases from V and 2 bases from J, the junction contained 5 bases not matched to a gene. The CDR3 sequence is 17 residues long. This chain's CDR3 is CASSDALGGRDYAEQFF. Partial CDR3 DNA: TGTGCCAGCAGTGATGCGCTGGGGGGGCGCGACTATGCT.

With respect to this clone: Mouse gene names apply. The read terminates 4 residues before the CDR3 end, so the remaining end is supplied by the germline J gene. This chain joins TRBV1 and TRBJ2-7; the match to TRBD1 covers 10 bases. The germline V gene encodes CDR1 NSQYPW and CDR2 LRSPGD (reference sequence). CDR3 length equals 15 residues. The CDR3 reads CTCSAARTGGYEQYF. The sequenced CDR3 bases are TGCACCTGCAGTGCAGCACGGACAGGGGGATAT.